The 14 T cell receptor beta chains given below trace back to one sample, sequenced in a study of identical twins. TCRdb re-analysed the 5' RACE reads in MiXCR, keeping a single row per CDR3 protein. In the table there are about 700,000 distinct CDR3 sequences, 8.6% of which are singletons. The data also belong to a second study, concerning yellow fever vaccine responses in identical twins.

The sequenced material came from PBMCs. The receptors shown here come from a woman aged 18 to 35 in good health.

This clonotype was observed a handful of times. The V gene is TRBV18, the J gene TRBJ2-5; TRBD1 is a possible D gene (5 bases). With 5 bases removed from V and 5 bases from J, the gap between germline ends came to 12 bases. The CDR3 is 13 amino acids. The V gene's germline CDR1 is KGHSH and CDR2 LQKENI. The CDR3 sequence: CASSGRAAETQYF. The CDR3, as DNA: TGTGCCAGCTCAGGCAGGGCTGCGGAGACCCAGTACTTC.

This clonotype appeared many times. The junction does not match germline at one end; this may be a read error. As DNA, the CDR3 is TGCGCCAGCAGCTTTTTAGGTGAGCTGTTCTTC. It yields the protein CASSFLGELFF. This chain links TRBV5-1 with TRBJ2-2; D gene unclear. Looked up from germline, CDR1 is SGHRS and CDR2 is YFSETQ. The CDR3 totals 11 residues.

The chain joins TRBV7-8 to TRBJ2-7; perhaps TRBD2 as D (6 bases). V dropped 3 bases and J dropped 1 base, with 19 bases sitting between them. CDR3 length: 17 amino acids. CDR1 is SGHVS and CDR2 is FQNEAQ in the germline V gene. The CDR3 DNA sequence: TGTGCCAGCAGCTTTCCGGTGGGACTTACAGAATCCTACGAGCAGTACTTC. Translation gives CASSFPVGLTESYEQYF. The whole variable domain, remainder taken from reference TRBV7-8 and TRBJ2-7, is GAGVSQSPRYKVAKRGQDVALRCDPISGHVSLFWYQQALGQGPEFLTYFQNEAQLDKSGLPSDRFFAERPEGSVSTLKIQRTQQEDSAVYLCASSFPVGLTESYEQYFGPGTRLTVT.

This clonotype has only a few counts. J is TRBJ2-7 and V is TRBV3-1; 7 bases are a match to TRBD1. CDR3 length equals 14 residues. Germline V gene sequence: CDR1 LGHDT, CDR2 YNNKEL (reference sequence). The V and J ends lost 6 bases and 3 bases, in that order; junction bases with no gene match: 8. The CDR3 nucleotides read TGTGCCAGCAGTACCCCGGGACAGATCTACGAGCAGTACTTC. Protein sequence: CASSTPGQIYEQYF.

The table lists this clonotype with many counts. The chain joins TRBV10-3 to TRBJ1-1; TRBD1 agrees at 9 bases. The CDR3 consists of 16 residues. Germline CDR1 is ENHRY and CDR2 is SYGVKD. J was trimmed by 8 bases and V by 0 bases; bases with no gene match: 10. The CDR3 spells CAISESNLGTGTEAFF. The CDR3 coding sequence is TGTGCCATCAGTGAGTCTAACCTAGGGACAGGGACAGAAGCTTTCTTT.

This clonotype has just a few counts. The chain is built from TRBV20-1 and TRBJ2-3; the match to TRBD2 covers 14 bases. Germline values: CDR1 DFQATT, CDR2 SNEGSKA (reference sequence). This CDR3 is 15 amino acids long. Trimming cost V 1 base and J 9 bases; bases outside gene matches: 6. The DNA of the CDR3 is TGCAGTGCTAGAGGACTAGCGGGAGGGCCGGAAACGCAGTATTTT. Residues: CSARGLAGGPETQYF.

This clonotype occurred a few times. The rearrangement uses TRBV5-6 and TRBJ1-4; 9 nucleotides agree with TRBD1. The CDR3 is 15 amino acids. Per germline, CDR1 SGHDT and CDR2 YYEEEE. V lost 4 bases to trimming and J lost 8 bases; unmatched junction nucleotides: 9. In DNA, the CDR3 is TGTGCCAGCAGCGCTACAGGGGGCGAAGACGAAAAACTGTTTTTT. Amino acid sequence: CASSATGGEDEKLFF.

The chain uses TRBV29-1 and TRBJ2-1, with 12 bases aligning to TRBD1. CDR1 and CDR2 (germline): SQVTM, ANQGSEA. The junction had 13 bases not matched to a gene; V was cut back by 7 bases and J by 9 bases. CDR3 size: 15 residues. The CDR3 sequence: CSATNRDRGPVEQFF. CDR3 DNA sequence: TGCAGCGCCACAAACCGGGACAGGGGGCCTGTTGAGCAGTTCTTC.

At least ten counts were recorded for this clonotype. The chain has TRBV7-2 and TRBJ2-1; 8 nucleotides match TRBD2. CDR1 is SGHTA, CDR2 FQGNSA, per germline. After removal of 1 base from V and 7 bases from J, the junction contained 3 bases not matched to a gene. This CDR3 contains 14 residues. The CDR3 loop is CASSLDGGANEQFF. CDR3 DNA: TGTGCCAGCAGCTTAGACGGGGGGGCAAATGAGCAGTTCTTC.

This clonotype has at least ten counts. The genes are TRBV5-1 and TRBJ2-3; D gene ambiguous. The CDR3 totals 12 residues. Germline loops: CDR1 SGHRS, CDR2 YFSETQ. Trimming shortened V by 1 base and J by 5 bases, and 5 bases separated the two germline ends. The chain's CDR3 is CASSLFGDTQYF. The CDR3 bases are TGCGCCAGCAGCTTGTTTGGAGATACGCAGTATTTT.

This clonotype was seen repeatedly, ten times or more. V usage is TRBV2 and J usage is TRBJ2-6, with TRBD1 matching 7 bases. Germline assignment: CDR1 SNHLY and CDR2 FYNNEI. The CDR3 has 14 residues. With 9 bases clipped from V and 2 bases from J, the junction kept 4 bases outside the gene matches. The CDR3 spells CARTGVPGANVLTF. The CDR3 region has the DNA TGTGCCAGAACAGGGGTGCCTGGGGCCAACGTCCTGACTTTC.

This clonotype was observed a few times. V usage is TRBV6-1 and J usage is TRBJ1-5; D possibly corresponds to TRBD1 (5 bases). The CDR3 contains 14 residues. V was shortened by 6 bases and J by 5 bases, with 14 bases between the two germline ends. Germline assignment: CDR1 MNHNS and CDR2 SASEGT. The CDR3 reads CASSPAGKDQPQHF. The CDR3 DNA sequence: TGTGCCAGCAGCCCGGCAGGGAAGGATCAGCCCCAGCATTTT.

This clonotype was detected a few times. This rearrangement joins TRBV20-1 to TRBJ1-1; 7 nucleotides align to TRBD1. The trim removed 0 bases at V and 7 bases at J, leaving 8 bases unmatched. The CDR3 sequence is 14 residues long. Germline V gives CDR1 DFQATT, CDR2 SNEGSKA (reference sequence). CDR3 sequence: CSAREAGQAFEAFF. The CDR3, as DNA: TGCAGTGCTAGAGAGGCCGGACAGGCGTTTGAAGCTTTCTTT.

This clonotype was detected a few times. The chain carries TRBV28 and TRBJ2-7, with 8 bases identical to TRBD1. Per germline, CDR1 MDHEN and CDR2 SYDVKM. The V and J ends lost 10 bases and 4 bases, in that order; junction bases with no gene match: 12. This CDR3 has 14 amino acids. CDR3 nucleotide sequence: TGTGCCACCGGGGCCGACAGGGGAGGATACGAGCAGTACTTC. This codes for CATGADRGGYEQYF.